This TCR beta chain appears in the sequencing data of a study of human T cells and chemical hapten exposure. This clonotype occurred many times. TCRdb redid the calling of the RACE reads with MiXCR, one entry per CDR3 protein. The profile covers some 80,000 distinct CDR3 sequences, with around 10% appearing a single time and around 1.4% taken by the ten largest. The germline gives CDR1 KGHSH, CDR2 LQKENI. The CDR3 has 16 amino acids. The V segment lost 3 bases and the J segment 3 bases; nucleotides outside the gene matches: 10. This sample's time point: patch test 2, 6 weeks after DPC sensitization. The treatment: therapeutic diphenylcyclopropenone sensitization with weekly scalp DPC. Participating donors were patients with alopecia, aged 18 to 70 years, considered appropriate candidates for DPC. Unfractionated whole blood served as the source for total RNA extraction.

The sequence derives from a man aged 18 to 35 with alopecia areata. Some clones in this sample may be carry-over from other donors' samples. Sample: whole blood, taken in connection with sensitization to the hapten diphenylcyclopropenone (DPC). V is TRBV18 and J is TRBJ1-2; 7 bases line up with TRBD1. Here the CDR3 DNA reads TGTGCCAGCTCACCCCCCCGGACAGGCCCCGACTATGGCTACACCTTC. Translation: CASSPPRTGPDYGYTF.